One and the same sample provided the 30 T cell receptor beta chains below, sequenced in a study of vaccination effects on CD4 cells after COVID-19. Profiling relied on immunoSEQ multiplex PCR, and the TCRdb table lists in-frame clones only, not all of them. The sample gives tens of thousands of clones, about 67% of which show up once; about 5% is in the top ten. CD4+ T cells were isolated after around 9 days of culture. For these TCRs, the target antigens are not known. The specimen comprised CD4+ T cells from PBMCs cultured without peptide, sampled before COVID-19 vaccination. The receptors here all came from a human donor who received a COVID-19 vaccine.

The rearrangement links TRBV18 to TRBJ2-6; D perhaps matches TRBD1 (6 bases). Germline CDR1 reads KGHSH; CDR2 reads LQKENI. V lost 4 bases and J 8 bases, leaving 15 bases between the germline ends. The CDR3 runs to 15 residues. Here the CDR3 DNA reads TGTGCCAGCTCACTAACGAGGGGGACGACCAACGTCCTGACTTTC. Its protein is CASSLTRGTTNVLTF. Combining the CDR3 with reference TRBV18 and TRBJ2-6 gives the whole variable domain NAGVMQNPRHLVRRRGQEARLRCSPMKGHSHVYWYRQLPEEGLKFMVYLQKENIIDESGMPKERFSAEFPKEGPSILRIQQVVRGDSAAYFCASSLTRGTTNVLTFGAGSRLTVL.

This clone has just a few counts. The rearrangement links TRBV9 to TRBJ2-7, with D uncertain. Deletions cut 2 bases from V and 9 bases from J, with 12 bases between. This CDR3 has 12 amino acids. Germline V CDR1 and CDR2: SGDLS, YYNGEE. Written as DNA, the CDR3 is TGTGCCAGCAGCGTTAACGAAGGAGTGCAGTACTTC. Translated, it gives CASSVNEGVQYF.

CDR3 sequence reads: CASSLVQGKEQYF. For the CDR3, the DNA is TGTGCCAGCAGTTTGGTGCAGGGCAAGGAGCAGTACTTC. The chain is built from TRBV6-2 or TRBV6-3 and TRBJ2-7, with D possibly TRBD1 on 5 matching bases. The V gene lost 4 bases and the J gene lost 7 bases, with 14 bases spanning the gap. This CDR3 spans 13 amino acids. CDR1 is MNHEY and CDR2 is SVGEGT in the germline V gene.

The rearrangement uses TRBV3-1 (or the pseudogene TRBV3-2) and TRBJ2-7, with 11 bases matching TRBD2. From germline, CDR1 is LGHDT and CDR2 YNNKEL (reference sequence). The CDR3 runs 15 residues. V dropped 4 bases and J dropped 0; count of bases not matched to a gene: 2. In DNA, the CDR3 is TGTGCCAGCAGCCCAACTAGCGGGAGCTCCTACGAGCAGTACTTC. It codes for CASSPTSGSSYEQYF.

This clone has more than one count but fewer than ten. The J gene is TRBJ2-5, the V gene TRBV11-1, with TRBD1 as a possible D gene (6 bases). The CDR3 extends over 15 amino acids. Trimming cost V 0 bases and J 2 bases, with 10 bases left between them. Germline assignment: CDR1 SGHAT and CDR2 FQDESV (reference sequence). CDR3 sequence reads: CASSLAWTAQETQYF. The CDR3 DNA is TGTGCCAGCAGCTTAGCGTGGACAGCACAAGAGACCCAGTACTTC. The full variable domain, with the rest looked up from reference TRBV11-1 and TRBJ2-5, is EAEVAQSPRYKITEKSQAVAFWCDPISGHATLYWYRQILGQGPELLVQFQDESVVDDSQLPKDRFSAERLKGVDSTLKIQPAELGDSAMYLCASSLAWTAQETQYFGPGTRLLVL.

This clone was counted a single time. The chain has TRBV13 and TRBJ2-2; D may be TRBD1 (6 bases). The CDR3 has 18 residues. The V end lost 1 base, the J end lost 5 bases, and 20 bases lay between the germline ends. Germline CDR1 and CDR2: PRHDT and FYEKMQ (reference sequence). DNA for the CDR3: TGTGCCAGCAGCTTAGACGGTAGGACAGAGAGGAGGACCGGGGAGCTGTTTTTT. This translates into CASSLDGRTERRTGELFF.

V and J are TRBV5-8 and TRBJ2-5, with D unclear. The germline gives CDR1 SGHTS, CDR2 YDEGEE. V was pared by 4 bases and J by 5 bases, with 15 bases between. The CDR3 runs 14 residues. CDR3 loop: CASSLLTKGETQYF. The DNA of the CDR3 is TGTGCCAGCAGCCTTCTGACGAAAGGCGAGACCCAGTACTTC.

The rearrangement uses TRBV4-3 and TRBJ1-2; perhaps TRBD1 as D (5 bases). CDR3 length: 15 amino acids. V lost 0 bases and J lost 1, with 9 bases in between. Germline CDR1 and CDR2: LGHNA and YSLEER. Here the CDR3 DNA reads TGCGCCAGCAGCCAAGAATGGGACTATAACTATGGCTACACCTTC. It translates to CASSQEWDYNYGYTF.

The chain links TRBV3-1 (or the pseudogene TRBV3-2) to TRBJ1-1; TRBD1 might be the D (5 bases). The CDR3 has 16 amino acids. V was clipped by 0 bases and J by 0 bases, with 11 bases between them. Germline-derived CDR1 and CDR2 are LGHDT and YNNKEL (reference sequence). The CDR3 nucleotides read TGTGCCAGCAGCCAAGAGAGGGGTTATCTGAACACTGAAGCTTTCTTT. This codes for CASSQERGYLNTEAFF.

CDR3 in DNA: TGTGCCAGCAGCCCAACGAGTTGGGCGGTAGGCAGGGGGACAGATACGCAGTATTTT. Protein product: CASSPTSWAVGRGTDTQYF. This chain joins TRBV9 and TRBJ2-3, with 7 bases fitting TRBD1. Germline values: CDR1 SGDLS, CDR2 YYNGEE. V lost 4 bases, J lost 3 bases, and 20 bases stayed unmatched. The CDR3 sequence is 19 residues long. The variable domain in full, with the rest retrieved from reference TRBV9 and TRBJ2-3, is DSGVTQTPKHLITATGQRVTLRCSPRSGDLSVYWYQQSLDQGLQFLIQYYNGEERAKGNILERFSAQQFPDLHSELNLSSLELGDSALYFCASSPTSWAVGRGTDTQYFGPGTRLTVL.

This rearrangement joins TRBV7-8 to TRBJ1-2; the D gene is possibly TRBD1 (5 bases). V was cut by 5 bases and J by 0 bases, with 13 bases left in between. Germline V gene lookup returns CDR1 SGHVS and CDR2 FQNEAQ. The CDR3 has 15 residues. The CDR3 nucleotides are TGTGCCAGCAGCCTGGGACGGCTGGCTAACTATGGCTACACCTTC. It specifies CASSLGRLANYGYTF.

CDR3 residues: CASSVAGSPANEQFF. The CDR3 nucleotides read TGTGCCAGCAGCGTAGCGGGCTCCCCCGCAAATGAGCAGTTCTTC. This chain links TRBV9 with TRBJ2-1; D uncertain. V was cut by 0 bases and J by 7 bases, with 14 bases left in between. The CDR3 runs 15 residues. Looked up from germline, CDR1 is SGDLS and CDR2 is YYNGEE.

The chain carries TRBV28 and TRBJ1-1, with 7 bases lining up with TRBD1. The CDR3 totals 14 residues. CDR1 MDHEN and CDR2 SYDVKM come from the germline V gene. Losses at the gene ends were 8 bases for V and 1 base for J; bases not matched to a gene: 7. CDR3 nucleotide sequence: TGTGCCAGCGAAGCAGGGGACAGGAACACTGAAGCTTTCTTT. Its translation is CASEAGDRNTEAFF.

In its sample, this clone was seen a few times. The chain couples TRBV10-3 to TRBJ1-1; D gene unclear. The CDR3 runs to 12 residues. Deletions cut 5 bases from V and 1 base from J, with 5 bases between. Per germline, CDR1 ENHRY and CDR2 SYGVKD. CDR3 sequence: CAISRTNTEAFF. The CDR3, as DNA: TGTGCCATCAGTCGCACGAACACTGAAGCTTTCTTT.

The chain carries TRBV6-6 and TRBJ2-1, with a weak D call TRBD1 (6 bases). Between the trimmed V and J ends, which lost 6 bases and 9 bases, there was a span of 12 bases. Germline V gene sequence: CDR1 MNHNY, CDR2 SVGAGI (reference sequence). The length of the CDR3 is 12 residues. In DNA, the CDR3 is TGTGCCAGCAGCATGACCAGGGGTGAGCAGTTCTTC. Translation: CASSMTRGEQFF.

The gene calls are TRBV5-1 and TRBJ2-3; maybe TRBD2 (7 bases). V was pared by 10 bases and J by 4 bases, with 13 bases between. Germline V lookup: CDR1 SGHRS, CDR2 YFSETQ. This CDR3 contains 12 residues. This CDR3 is CAGGGGADTQYF. CDR3 nucleotides: TGCGCCGGTGGCGGGGGCGCAGATACGCAGTATTTT.

A few counts support this clone. The sample holds other DNA sequences that translate to the same CDR3. This chain links TRBV19 with TRBJ1-5; perhaps TRBD1 as D (6 bases). The CDR3 consists of 14 residues. V was pared by 2 bases and J by 1 base, with 6 bases between. Per germline, CDR1 LNHDA and CDR2 SQIVND (reference sequence). This chain's CDR3 is CASSITGSNQPQHF. The CDR3 DNA reads TGTGCCAGTAGTATAACAGGGAGCAATCAGCCCCAGCATTTT.

V usage is TRBV18 and J usage is TRBJ2-2; 8 positions match TRBD1. The V and J ends lost 1 base and 0 bases, in that order; junction bases with no gene match: 7. This CDR3 has 18 residues. Germline loops: CDR1 KGHSH, CDR2 LQKENI. CDR3 loop: CASSPLWQGAANTGELFF. DNA for the CDR3: TGTGCCAGCTCACCACTTTGGCAGGGGGCGGCGAACACCGGGGAGCTGTTTTTT.

The V gene is TRBV7-8, the J gene TRBJ1-4, with D perhaps TRBD1 (5 bases). The ends were cut back, 5 bases at V and 7 bases at J, with 20 bases in the middle. CDR3 size: 16 residues. The germline V gene has CDR1 SGHVS and CDR2 FQNEAQ. The CDR3 here is CASSRQIEPGFEKLFF. In DNA form, the CDR3 reads TGTGCCAGCAGCCGTCAAATCGAGCCAGGGTTTGAAAAACTGTTTTTT.

CDR3 DNA sequence: TGCGCCAGCAGCCAAGTGGACAGGGGTACCGGCTACACCTTC. Protein sequence: CASSQVDRGTGYTF. V is TRBV4-1 and J is TRBJ1-2; TRBD1 aligns across 9 bases. Germline trimming cut 1 base from V and 8 bases from J; bases unmatched to any gene: 5. The CDR3 sequence is 14 residues long. Germline V gene sequence: CDR1 MGHRA, CDR2 YSYEKL.

This chain links TRBV5-1 with TRBJ2-1; D unclear. V was shortened by 0 bases and J by 3 bases, with 7 bases between the two germline ends. CDR1 SGHRS and CDR2 YFSETQ come from the germline V gene. The CDR3 covers 14 residues. The CDR3 region has the DNA TGCGCCAGCAGCTTGGAGGCAAGCTACAATGAGCAGTTCTTC. Translation gives CASSLEASYNEQFF. Drawing the rest from reference TRBV5-1 and TRBJ2-1, the complete variable domain is KAGVTQTPRYLIKTRGQQVTLSCSPISGHRSVSWYQQTPGQGLQFLFEYFSETQRNKGNFPGRFSGRQFSNSRSEMNVSTLELGDSALYLCASSLEASYNEQFFGPGTRLTVL.

The chain carries TRBV27 and TRBJ1-2; perhaps TRBD1 as D (5 bases). The CDR3 runs 13 residues. Germline assignment: CDR1 MNHEY and CDR2 SMNVEV (reference sequence). Trimming left V 2 bases short and J 4 bases short, with 8 bases between. CDR3 sequence reads: CASSLRRGYGYTF. Written as DNA, the CDR3 is TGTGCCAGCAGTTTACGAAGGGGCTATGGCTACACCTTC.

The gene calls are TRBV11-1 and TRBJ1-1; D uncertain. The CDR3 sequence is 14 residues long. V dropped 5 bases and J dropped 1 base, with 11 bases sitting between them. In germline, CDR1 is SGHAT, CDR2 FQDESV (reference sequence). Written as DNA, the CDR3 is TGTGCCAGCAGCACCAACCGGGGGAACACTGAAGCTTTCTTT. This encodes CASSTNRGNTEAFF. Variable domain in full (rest from reference TRBV11-1 and TRBJ1-1): EAEVAQSPRYKITEKSQAVAFWCDPISGHATLYWYRQILGQGPELLVQFQDESVVDDSQLPKDRFSAERLKGVDSTLKIQPAELGDSAMYLCASSTNRGNTEAFFGQGTRLTVV.

The chain couples TRBV5-1 to TRBJ1-4, with TRBD1 as a possible D gene (6 bases). The CDR3 totals 14 residues. The V gene lost 0 bases and the J gene lost 9 bases, with 12 bases spanning the gap. Germline-derived CDR1 and CDR2 are SGHRS and YFSETQ. The CDR3 sequence: CASSLEVRDKKLFF. CDR3 nucleotide sequence: TGCGCCAGCAGCTTGGAGGTCAGGGACAAAAAACTGTTTTTT.

V gene TRBV18 combines with J gene TRBJ1-1, with 7 nucleotides matching TRBD1. V was pared by 3 bases and J by 1 base, with 8 bases of the junction left unmatched. In germline, CDR1 is KGHSH, CDR2 LQKENI. The CDR3 loop spans 16 amino acids. In nucleotides, the CDR3 is TGTGCCAGCTCACCCCGACAGGGAGGAGAGAACACTGAAGCTTTCTTT. Translated, it gives CASSPRQGGENTEAFF.

CDR3 bases: TGTGCCAGCAGTTTGGACAGGGTAGATGGCTACACCTTC. It yields the protein CASSLDRVDGYTF. This chain uses TRBV28 with TRBJ1-2; 8 positions match TRBD1. V trimming: 3 bases; J trimming: 6 bases; junction bases outside the gene matches: 3. The CDR3 is 13 amino acids. The germline gives CDR1 MDHEN, CDR2 SYDVKM.

CDR3 DNA sequence: TGCGCCAGCAGTATCGGACAGTTGAACACTGAAGCTTTCTTT. It is translated as CASSIGQLNTEAFF. The rearrangement joins TRBV5-1 to TRBJ1-1; D possibly corresponds to TRBD1 (6 bases). The CDR3 covers 14 residues. CDR1 is SGHRS, CDR2 YFSETQ, per germline. V dropped 5 bases and J dropped 0 bases, with 11 bases sitting between them.

The CDR3 DNA reads TGTGCCAGCTCACCGATTAGCGGGAGTTCCTACGAGCAGTACTTC. Encoded protein: CASSPISGSSYEQYF. The chain links TRBV18 to TRBJ2-7; 9 bases fit TRBD2. CDR3 length: 15 amino acids. The ends lost 3 bases at V and 1 base at J; junction bases unmatched: 4. Germline lookup yields CDR1 KGHSH and CDR2 LQKENI. Full variable domain (remainder filled in from reference TRBV18 and TRBJ2-7): NAGVMQNPRHLVRRRGQEARLRCSPMKGHSHVYWYRQLPEEGLKFMVYLQKENIIDESGMPKERFSAEFPKEGPSILRIQQVVRGDSAAYFCASSPISGSSYEQYFGPGTRLTVT.

V usage is TRBV4-1 and J usage is TRBJ2-6; D is undetermined. The CDR3 runs 15 residues. Germline CDR1 reads MGHRA; CDR2 reads YSYEKL. Trimming cost V 1 base and J 4 bases, with 8 bases left between them. The CDR3 DNA reads TGCGCCAGCAGCCAAGCGAGTTCGGGGGCCAACGTCCTGACTTTC. Translating gives CASSQASSGANVLTF.

The chain has TRBV6-1 and TRBJ1-5, with unresolved D. V lost 3 bases and J lost 7, with 10 bases in between. Per germline, CDR1 MNHNS and CDR2 SASEGT. The CDR3 length is 13 residues. Written as DNA, the CDR3 is TGTGCCAGCAGTGAGACCCGTTGGCAGCCCCAGCATTTT. Translated: CASSETRWQPQHF.